The 14 T cell receptor beta chains reported below all come from one sample, sequenced in a study of long-term antiretroviral therapy in people with HIV. At survey level, the immunoSEQ assay was run in its v3.0 version. Method: immunoSEQ multiplex PCR; TCRdb's copy keeps in-frame clones and lacks some. The repertoire includes about 35,000 clones, 90% to 95% of them detected once, and 3.6% sits in the top ten. This material consisted of unsorted PBMCs, taken 4.1 years after starting antiretroviral therapy. These receptor sequences come from a woman aged 45-59 years with HIV.

CDR3 bases: TGTGCCAGCAGAGAGGGACGGATGAACACTGAAGCTTTCTTT. This sequence encodes CASREGRMNTEAFF. The V gene is TRBV6-5, the J gene TRBJ1-1; maybe TRBD1 (5 bases). Germline lookup yields CDR1 MNHEY and CDR2 SVGAGI. Between the trimmed V and J ends, which lost 6 bases and 0 bases, there was a span of 11 bases. CDR3 size: 14 residues.

The chain joins TRBV7-3 to TRBJ1-1; possibly TRBD1 for D (6 bases). Trimming removed 5 bases at V and 4 bases at J, with 11 bases between. Per germline, CDR1 SGHTA and CDR2 FQGTGA. This CDR3 spans 13 amino acids. CDR3: CASSPGTFTEAFF. As DNA, the CDR3 is TGTGCCAGCAGCCCCGGGACATTCACTGAAGCTTTCTTT.

This chain uses TRBV18 with TRBJ1-3; a weak D match, TRBD1 (5 bases). The germline V and J ends were trimmed by 4 bases and 2 bases, with 12 bases remaining between them. There are 15 residues in the CDR3. Germline V gives CDR1 KGHSH, CDR2 LQKENI. CDR3 protein: CASSHPPGTGNTIYF. The CDR3 DNA sequence: TGTGCCAGCTCACATCCCCCAGGGACTGGAAACACCATATATTTT.

V gene TRBV7-2 combines with J gene TRBJ1-3; TRBD1 matches at 10 bases. Germline V lookup: CDR1 SGHTA, CDR2 FQGNSA. The CDR3 is 17 amino acids. The J segment lost 0 bases and the V segment lost 1 base, leaving 3 bases of the junction unmatched. DNA for the CDR3: TGTGCCAGCAGCTTAGGGGGACAGGGGAGCTCTGGAAACACCATATATTTT. Protein product: CASSLGGQGSSGNTIYF.

The chain recombines TRBV21-1 with TRBJ1-2. TRBV21-1 has pseudogene status. This CDR3 is built from 15 residues. The chain's CDR3 is CASSKFTPRHYGYTF. In DNA form, the CDR3 reads TGTGCCAGCAGCAAATTTACCCCCCGTCATTATGGCTACACCTTC.

The chain couples TRBV6-4 to TRBJ1-1; D call uncertain. Trimming took off 4 bases at V and 5 bases at J, with 11 bases between the two ends. Germline V gene lookup returns CDR1 MRHNA and CDR2 SNTAGT. The CDR3 totals 13 residues. The CDR3, as DNA: TGTGCCAGCAGTGTACGGTTTGGGACTGAAGCTTTCTTT. Translated, it gives CASSVRFGTEAFF.

This chain connects TRBV6-5 to TRBJ1-2, with D possibly TRBD1 on 6 matching bases. This CDR3 has 16 residues. V dropped 4 bases and J dropped 2 bases, with 17 bases sitting between them. Germline assignment: CDR1 MNHEY and CDR2 SVGAGI. The CDR3 spells CASSLLATGINYGYTF. In nucleotides, the CDR3 is TGTGCCAGCAGTTTACTCGCTACAGGGATCAACTATGGCTACACCTTC.

The chain links TRBV19 to TRBJ1-6; 7 bases line up with TRBD1. The J segment lost 7 bases and the V segment lost 6 bases, leaving 9 bases of the junction unmatched. The CDR3 consists of 15 residues. From germline, CDR1 is LNHDA and CDR2 SQIVND (reference sequence). In DNA form, the CDR3 reads TGTGCCAGTAGCATCCGACAGGGATCGAATTCACCCCTCCACTTT. Encoded protein: CASSIRQGSNSPLHF.

V usage is TRBV5-4 and J usage is TRBJ1-2, with unresolved D. Germline V gives CDR1 SGHNT, CDR2 YYREEE (reference sequence). V lost 4 bases and J lost 5, with 12 bases in between. CDR3 length equals 13 residues. CDR3: CASSLAGWYGYTF. The CDR3 DNA reads as TGTGCCAGCAGCCTGGCCGGCTGGTATGGCTACACCTTC.

V gene TRBV7-6 combines with J gene TRBJ2-5; perhaps TRBD2 as D (5 bases). V gave up 1 base and J gave up 5 bases, with 14 bases separating them. Looked up from germline, CDR1 is SGHVS and CDR2 is FNYEAQ. CDR3 length: 15 residues. DNA for the CDR3: TGTGCCAGCAGCTTAGTGGCACGGGAAAGGGAGACCCAGTACTTC. The encoded protein is CASSLVARERETQYF.

This clone has only one observation. The chain employs TRBV27 and TRBJ1-2, with no clear D. The V gene's germline CDR1 is MNHEY and CDR2 SMNVEV (reference sequence). V lost 4 bases and J 8 bases, leaving 8 bases between the germline ends. CDR3 length equals 11 residues. CDR3: CASSSGDGYTF. In DNA, the CDR3 is TGTGCCAGCAGTTCCGGCGACGGCTACACCTTC.

J is TRBJ1-1 and V is TRBV7-9; 7 bases agree with TRBD1. V was clipped by 5 bases and J by 5 bases; unmatched bases: 14. Germline V gene data show CDR1 as SEHNR and CDR2 as FQNEAQ (reference sequence). The CDR3 contains 16 residues. The CDR3 region has the DNA TGTGCCAGCAGCATACATAACAGGGGTTCTCGGACTGAAGCTTTCTTT. Residues: CASSIHNRGSRTEAFF.

The rearrangement uses TRBV2 and TRBJ1-1, with D tentatively TRBD1 (6 bases). The CDR3 runs to 15 residues. Trimming left V 6 bases short and J 1 base short, with 15 bases between. The germline V gene encodes CDR1 SNHLY and CDR2 FYNNEI. CDR3 bases: TGTGCCAGCAGGGTTCAGGGGACGCCGAACACTGAAGCTTTCTTT. Its translation is CASRVQGTPNTEAFF.

V and J are TRBV30 and TRBJ1-6, with 9 bases identical to TRBD1. This CDR3 contains 18 residues. V was clipped by 3 bases and J by 7 bases; unmatched bases: 16. Germline V gene data show CDR1 as GTSNPN and CDR2 as SVGIG (reference sequence). Here the CDR3 DNA reads TGTGCCTGGAGCCCCGGGACAGGGATCTTAAATTACAATTCACCCCTCCACTTT. It yields the protein CAWSPGTGILNYNSPLHF.